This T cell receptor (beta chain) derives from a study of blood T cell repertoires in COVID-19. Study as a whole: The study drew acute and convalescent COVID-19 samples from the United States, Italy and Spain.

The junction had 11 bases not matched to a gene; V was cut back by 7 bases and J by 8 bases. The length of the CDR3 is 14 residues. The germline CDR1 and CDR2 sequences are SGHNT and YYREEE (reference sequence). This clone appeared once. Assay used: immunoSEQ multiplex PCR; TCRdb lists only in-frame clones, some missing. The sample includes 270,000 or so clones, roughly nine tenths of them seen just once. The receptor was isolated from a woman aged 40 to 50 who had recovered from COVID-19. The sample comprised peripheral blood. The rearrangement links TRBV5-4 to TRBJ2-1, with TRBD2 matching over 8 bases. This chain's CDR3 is CASYLTGGPHEQFF. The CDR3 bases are TGTGCCAGCTATTTAACGGGAGGGCCTCATGAGCAGTTCTTC.